Below, 2 T cell receptor beta chains from the same sample are listed, as sequenced in a study of blood T cell repertoires in COVID-19. TCRdb keeps only in-frame clones here, not all; method: immunoSEQ multiplex PCR. Of roughly 250,000 clones listed, 88% are singletons. The sample taken for sequencing was PBMCs or T cells enriched from blood (not recorded which). Receptors originate from a woman between 35 and 50 years old with acute COVID-19.

This clone was observed once. This sequence joins TRBV7-8 and TRBJ2-2, with D possibly being TRBD1 (5 bases). Germline V gene lookup returns CDR1 SGHVS and CDR2 FQNEAQ. CDR3 length: 17 amino acids. The ends were cut back, 0 bases at V and 4 bases at J, with 15 bases in the middle. This chain's CDR3 is CASSLAARQGGTGELFF. Written as DNA, the CDR3 is TGTGCCAGCAGCTTAGCGGCGAGGCAGGGTGGCACCGGGGAGCTGTTTTTT.

This clone appeared once. Here the CDR3 DNA reads TGTGCCAGCAGCCCCCAAACAGGGTCGGGCACTGAAGCTTTCTTT. Translating it yields CASSPQTGSGTEAFF. This chain links TRBV11-3 with TRBJ1-1, with D possibly matching TRBD1 (6 bases). The CDR3 is 15 residues long. V was cut by 5 bases and J by 4 bases, with 17 bases left in between. The germline gives CDR1 SGHNT, CDR2 YENEEA.